What follows are 18 T cell receptor beta chains derived from one specimen sequenced in a study of T cell repertoires in cytomegalovirus infection. For these TCRs, the target antigens are not known. TCRdb redid the calling of the reads with MiXCR, one entry per CDR3 protein. This sample has 450,000 to 550,000 distinct CDR3 sequences, with approximately 40% found just once. The sample was cultured PBMCs, taken from culture after CMV antigen stimulation. The receptor set was obtained from a human donor in good health (CMV status not recorded). Some clones in this sample may be carry-over from other donors' samples.

This clonotype was seen a handful of times. The chain has TRBV19 and TRBJ2-7; D might be TRBD2 (7 bases). CDR1 and CDR2 (germline): LNHDA, SQIVND (reference sequence). With 7 bases removed from V and 3 bases from J, the gap between germline ends came to 19 bases. CDR3 size: 15 residues. The CDR3 DNA follows: TGTGCCAGTAAGGCGGAGGGAGGGGGAGACTACGAGCAGTACTTC. Its protein product is CASKAEGGGDYEQYF.

The chain combines TRBV7-9 with TRBJ1-2, with no clear D. There are 16 residues in the CDR3. The germline V gene encodes CDR1 SEHNR and CDR2 FQNEAQ (reference sequence). Trimming left V 5 bases short and J 6 bases short, with 22 bases between. The CDR3 region is CASSPFRRSGFNGYTF. In DNA, the CDR3 is TGTGCCAGCAGCCCCTTTAGGAGATCGGGATTCAATGGCTACACCTTC.

The rearrangement links TRBV7-2 to TRBJ2-5; D not certain. V lost 8 bases to trimming and J lost 7 bases, with 17 bases between them. Germline V gene data show CDR1 as SGHTA and CDR2 as FQGNSA. This CDR3 has 13 amino acids. The CDR3 is CASGLRWAGTQYF. As DNA, the CDR3 is TGTGCCAGCGGTCTGCGGTGGGCTGGGACCCAGTACTTC.

The CDR3 sequence: CASSHARGRAVTGELFF. The CDR3, as DNA: TGCGCCAGCAGCCACGCGAGGGGCAGGGCGGTCACCGGGGAGCTGTTTTTT. This chain connects TRBV4-3 to TRBJ2-2; D possibly uses TRBD1 or TRBD2 (5 bases each). The CDR3 is made up of 17 amino acids. Per the germline V gene, CDR1 is LGHNA and CDR2 is YSLEER. V lost 3 bases and J 4 bases, leaving 18 bases between the germline ends.

V and J are TRBV7-9 and TRBJ2-7, with D unresolved. The V gene lost 5 bases and the J gene lost 1 base, with 9 bases spanning the gap. Germline CDR1 is SEHNR and CDR2 is FQNEAQ (reference sequence). The length of the CDR3 is 13 residues. The CDR3 loop is CASSPRWSYEQYF. The CDR3 DNA is TGTGCCAGCAGCCCAAGGTGGTCCTACGAGCAGTACTTC.

The chain employs TRBV10-3 and TRBJ1-4, with a tentative D call TRBD1 (6 bases). V shed 2 bases and J shed 5 bases, with 9 bases lying between them. This CDR3 has 14 residues. Germline CDR1 ENHRY, CDR2 SYGVKD. This chain's CDR3 is CAISERQGNEKLFF. The CDR3 DNA reads TGTGCCATCAGTGAGAGGCAGGGGAATGAAAAACTGTTTTTT.

A note on this clonotype: At one of its ends the junction is not consistent with the germline gene, which may arise from a read error. The chain has TRBV2 and TRBJ1-2; D gene ambiguous. This CDR3 is built from 12 residues. The germline CDR1 and CDR2 sequences are SNHLY and FYNNEI. Here the CDR3 DNA reads TGTGCCACCAGTATTTCCACCTATGGCTACACCTTC. Translating gives CATSISTYGYTF.

This clonotype has a handful of counts. The chain uses TRBV2 and TRBJ2-5; tentative D call: TRBD2 (8 bases). V was trimmed by 7 bases and J by 2 bases, leaving 35 bases between them. The CDR3 covers 21 residues. Germline lookup yields CDR1 SNHLY and CDR2 FYNNEI. The CDR3 DNA reads as TGTGCCAGCAACCCCCGGATCGCGGACAGGATCCCCTTAGCGGGGCAAGAGACCCAGTACTTC. This gives the protein CASNPRIADRIPLAGQETQYF.

About this clonotype: A much bigger clone sits one base away, suggesting this may be a read error. The chain employs TRBV7-2 and TRBJ2-5; D gene ambiguous. Germline loops: CDR1 SGHTA, CDR2 FQGNSA. The CDR3 consists of 14 residues. CDR3 sequence: CACSLAGSQETQYF. Written as DNA, the CDR3 is TGTGCCTGCAGCTTAGCTGGCAGCCAAGAGACCCAGTACTTC.

This clonotype was counted between two and nine times. The V and J genes are TRBV11-2 and TRBJ2-3; the match to TRBD2 covers 8 bases. CDR1 SGHAT and CDR2 FQNNGV come from the germline V gene. This CDR3 is 16 amino acids long. The trim removed 5 bases at V and 2 bases at J, leaving 9 bases unmatched. CDR3 coding DNA: TGTGCCAGCAGCCTCAGAGTCGGACTAGCCACAGATACGCAGTATTTT. This sequence encodes CASSLRVGLATDTQYF. The whole variable domain, filled in from reference TRBV11-2 and TRBJ2-3, reads EAGVAQSPRYKIIEKRQSVAFWCNPISGHATLYWYQQILGQGPKLLIQFQNNGVVDDSQLPKDRFSAERLKGVDSTLKIQPAKLEDSAVYLCASSLRVGLATDTQYFGPGTRLTVL.

The chain joins TRBV6-6 to TRBJ2-1, with 14 bases aligning to TRBD2. V shed 6 bases, J shed 8 bases, and the junction held 9 bases outside the gene matches. Germline V gene sequence: CDR1 MNHNY, CDR2 SVGAGI (reference sequence). The CDR3 is made up of 16 amino acids. CDR3 sequence reads: CASRHKGLAGVDEQFF. The CDR3 region has the DNA TGTGCCAGCAGGCATAAGGGACTAGCGGGAGTGGATGAGCAGTTCTTC.

This clonotype has only a few counts. This sequence joins TRBV6-2 or TRBV6-3 and TRBJ2-3; tentatively, D is TRBD2 (5 bases). V was clipped by 7 bases and J by 2 bases, with 25 bases between them. The CDR3 is 18 amino acids. Per germline, CDR1 MNHEY and CDR2 SVGEGT. In DNA form, the CDR3 reads TGTGCCAGCACCACAGTCACGGGGTACCGTACCCCCACAGATACGCAGTATTTT. Protein product: CASTTVTGYRTPTDTQYF.

This clonotype has just a few counts. The gene calls are TRBV7-6 and TRBJ1-2; weak D call: TRBD1 (5 bases). The CDR3 totals 15 residues. Trimming cost V 4 bases and J 8 bases, with 20 bases left between them. Germline values: CDR1 SGHVS, CDR2 FNYEAQ. The CDR3 loop is CASSSPGHSGDGYTF. The CDR3 DNA is TGTGCCAGCAGCTCCCCGGGTCACTCTGGGGACGGCTACACCTTC.

In its sample, this clonotype was seen many times. V gene TRBV7-2 combines with J gene TRBJ1-5; D might be TRBD1 (5 bases). The V and J ends lost 1 base and 6 bases respectively, with 13 bases between them. This CDR3 is 15 amino acids long. The germline V gene encodes CDR1 SGHTA and CDR2 FQGNSA. The CDR3 nucleotides are TGTGCCAGCAGCTTAGGGACACGAGAGAGTCAGCCCCAGCATTTT. This gives the protein CASSLGTRESQPQHF. The entire variable domain, with the rest obtained from reference TRBV7-2 and TRBJ1-5, is as follows: GAGVSQSPSNKVTEKGKDVELRCDPISGHTALYWYRQSLGQGLEFLIYFQGNSAPDKSGLPSDRFSAERTGGSVSTLTIQRTQQEDSAVYLCASSLGTRESQPQHFGDGTRLSIL.

This clonotype was found a few times. J is TRBJ2-7 and V is TRBV7-8; 10 bases map to TRBD2. V trimming: 2 bases; J trimming: 7 bases; junction bases outside the gene matches: 8. The CDR3 runs to 15 residues. Per the germline V gene, CDR1 is SGHVS and CDR2 is FQNEAQ. DNA of the CDR3: TGTGCCAGCAGCTTACCAGCGGGAGGGCCGAAGGAGCAGTACTTC. Translated, it gives CASSLPAGGPKEQYF.

This clonotype has just one count. The chain is built from TRBV28 and TRBJ2-7, with unresolved D. The germline V gene has CDR1 MDHEN and CDR2 SYDVKM. The germline V and J ends were trimmed by 4 bases and 3 bases, with 16 bases remaining between them. The CDR3 covers 15 residues. The CDR3 reads CASSSPGSRFYEQYF. The CDR3 DNA follows: TGTGCCAGCAGTTCCCCGGGCAGCAGATTCTACGAGCAGTACTTC.

This clonotype was observed once. The chain couples TRBV7-2 to TRBJ2-1; 12 bases are a match to TRBD2. CDR1 and CDR2 from the germline V gene are SGHTA and FQGNSA. The V and J ends lost 3 bases and 4 bases, in that order; junction bases with no gene match: 13. The CDR3 contains 19 residues. CDR3 loop: CASSFPGGASGGDYNEQFF. The DNA of the CDR3 is TGTGCCAGCAGCTTCCCCGGGGGGGCTAGCGGGGGGGATTACAATGAGCAGTTCTTC. The variable domain in full, with the rest retrieved from reference TRBV7-2 and TRBJ2-1, is GAGVSQSPSNKVTEKGKDVELRCDPISGHTALYWYRQSLGQGLEFLIYFQGNSAPDKSGLPSDRFSAERTGGSVSTLTIQRTQQEDSAVYLCASSFPGGASGGDYNEQFFGPGTRLTVL.

The J gene is TRBJ2-7, the V gene TRBV29-1; no clear D gene. V was clipped by 3 bases and J by 2 bases, with 11 bases between them. The CDR3 runs 13 residues. CDR1 is SQVTM and CDR2 is ANQGSEA in the germline V gene. The CDR3 region has the DNA TGCAGCGTTGAGGTTGGGCCCACCTACGAGCAGTACTTC. Translated: CSVEVGPTYEQYF.